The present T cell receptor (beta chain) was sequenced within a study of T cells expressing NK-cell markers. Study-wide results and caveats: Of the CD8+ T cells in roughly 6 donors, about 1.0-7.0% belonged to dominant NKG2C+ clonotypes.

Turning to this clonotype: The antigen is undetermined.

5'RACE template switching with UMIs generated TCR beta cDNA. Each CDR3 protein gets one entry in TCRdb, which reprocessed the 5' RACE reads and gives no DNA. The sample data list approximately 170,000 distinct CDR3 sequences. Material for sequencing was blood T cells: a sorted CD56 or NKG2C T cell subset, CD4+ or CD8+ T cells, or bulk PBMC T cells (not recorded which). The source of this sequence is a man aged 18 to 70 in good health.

CDR3 in amino acids: CASSGQGVNEQFF. The chain employs TRBV2 and TRBJ2-1; the D call from TCRdb, TRBD2, cannot be confirmed without DNA. In germline, CDR1 is SNHLY, CDR2 FYNNEI. The CDR3 totals 13 residues.